This TCR beta chain was captured in a study of T cell responses to AZD1222 COVID-19 vaccine. About this clone itself: The antigen is not known. The sample contains more than one DNA sequence encoding this CDR3.

General study findings and limits: There were mostly white British donors and more females than males, and clonal diversity was possibly underestimated. Once two AZD1222 doses were given, Spike-specific TCR breadth and depth went up.

CDR1 is MNHEY, CDR2 SMNVEV, per germline (reference sequence). Trimming removed 6 bases from V and 4 bases from J, with 10 bases in between. This CDR3 spans 13 amino acids. TCRdb's copy holds only in-frame clones and misses some; the assay was immunoSEQ multiplex PCR. The sample shows some 200,000 clones, approximately 94% of them seen only once. This sequence joins TRBV27 and TRBJ1-5; D remains unclear. The receptor's source is an adult who received the MenACWY meningococcal vaccine as a control. The sample in question was peripheral blood, obtained 28 days after the second dose of the MenACWY control vaccine. In DNA form, the CDR3 reads TGTGCCAGCAGCCTAGGGCCTAATCAGCCCCAGCATTTT. It codes for CASSLGPNQPQHF.